The T cell receptor (beta chain) under discussion was sequenced for a study of neoadjuvant nivolumab and ipilimumab in lung cancer. Whole-study results and caveats: Compared with tumor-adjacent uninvolved lung, resected tumors showed greater richness and clonality. A small number of samples were TCR sequenced. Blood richness before therapy tracked richness in tumors resected after neoadjuvant therapy. Only a single major-pathologic-response sample was available for clonality analysis.

The CDR3 covers 14 residues. The V end was cut by 3 bases, the J end by 1 base, with 6 bases between. CDR1 and CDR2 from the germline V gene are PRHDT and FYEKMQ (reference sequence). A note on this clone: Its antigen is still unknown.

Produced via immunoSEQ multiplex PCR; TCRdb's table is partial and in-frame only. The sample holds roughly 34,000 clones, 92% seen once. This receptor was identified in an adult with non-small cell lung cancer. The sample was peripheral blood, taken after neoadjuvant nivolumab, alone or with ipilimumab, at or shortly before surgery. The J gene is TRBJ2-2, the V gene TRBV13; maybe TRBD1 (6 bases). Here the CDR3 reads CASSLDRNTGELFF. In DNA form, the CDR3 reads TGTGCCAGCAGCTTGGACAGGAACACCGGGGAGCTGTTTTTT. Drawing the rest from reference TRBV13 and TRBJ2-2, the complete variable domain is AAGVIQSPRHLIKEKRETATLKCYPIPRHDTVYWYQQGPGQDPQFLISFYEKMQSDKGSIPDRFSAQQFSDYHSELNMSSLELGDSALYFCASSLDRNTGELFFGEGSRLTVL.